The 2 T cell receptor beta chains in this list originate from one sample, sequenced in a study of PD-L1 blockade in urothelial cancer. Clones were sequenced by immunoSEQ multiplex PCR, and TCRdb holds only the in-frame ones, with some missing. This sample carries 55,000 to 70,000 clones, around 84% of them seen once, and the ten largest clones take under 3%. This specimen was PBMCs, taken around atezolizumab (anti-PD-L1) treatment. Receptor source: a man aged 50 to 60 with urothelial cancer.

As to this clone: The sample contains more than one DNA sequence encoding this CDR3. The chain recombines TRBV4-1 with TRBJ2-2, with TRBD2 identical over 13 bases. From germline, CDR1 is MGHRA and CDR2 YSYEKL. V trimming: 6 bases; J trimming: 0 bases; junction bases outside the gene matches: 7. This CDR3 has 18 amino acids. This CDR3 reads CASSPGTSGISNTGELFF. For the CDR3, the DNA is TGCGCCAGCAGTCCGGGGACTAGCGGGATATCGAACACCGGGGAGCTGTTTTTT.

A few counts support this clone. The chain combines TRBV11-3 with TRBJ2-5, with TRBD1 matching 7 bases. V trimming: 10 bases; J trimming: 7 bases; junction bases outside the gene matches: 12. Germline V gives CDR1 SGHNT, CDR2 YENEEA. The CDR3 has 13 amino acids. The CDR3 bases are TGTGCCATACAGGGGAAAAGGTTTGGGACCCAGTACTTC. Amino acid sequence: CAIQGKRFGTQYF.